Listed here are 14 T cell receptor beta chains from one sample, sequenced in a study of identical twins. TCRdb used MiXCR to reprocess the 5' RACE reads, holding one entry per CDR3 protein. The sample records 450,000 to 650,000 distinct CDR3 sequences, 9.6% being singletons. This same sample was also taken into another study, of yellow fever vaccine responses in identical twins.

The sequenced sample was PBMCs. The source is a woman between 18 and 29 years old in good health.

This sequence joins TRBV6-5 and TRBJ2-3; D might be TRBD2 (6 bases). The V gene lost 2 bases and the J gene lost 1 base, with 16 bases spanning the gap. The CDR3 has 17 residues. Per germline, CDR1 MNHEY and CDR2 SVGAGI. The CDR3 DNA is TGTGCCAGCAGTTACGCCCTGAGCGGGTGGGGCACAGATACGCAGTATTTT. Translating gives CASSYALSGWGTDTQYF.

This clonotype was seen repeatedly, ten times or more. This chain connects TRBV9 to TRBJ1-1; possible D gene TRBD1, 5 bases. Germline loops: CDR1 SGDLS, CDR2 YYNGEE. V lost 0 bases to trimming and J lost 1 base, with 10 bases between them. This CDR3 has 15 residues. CDR3 in DNA: TGTGCCAGCAGCGTAGCTAGGGGAGGGAACACTGAAGCTTTCTTT. Translation: CASSVARGGNTEAFF. Variable domain in full (rest from reference TRBV9 and TRBJ1-1): DSGVTQTPKHLITATGQRVTLRCSPRSGDLSVYWYQQSLDQGLQFLIQYYNGEERAKGNILERFSAQQFPDLHSELNLSSLELGDSALYFCASSVARGGNTEAFFGQGTRLTVV.

This clonotype was picked up a small number of times. The chain links TRBV7-9 to TRBJ2-1, with TRBD2 identical over 11 bases. The CDR3 extends over 15 amino acids. The trim removed 5 bases at V and 7 bases at J, leaving 7 bases unmatched. Germline lookup yields CDR1 SEHNR and CDR2 FQNEAQ (reference sequence). CDR3: CASSLLAGAENEQFF. In DNA, the CDR3 is TGTGCCAGCAGCCTACTAGCGGGAGCGGAAAATGAGCAGTTCTTC.

DNA for the CDR3: TGTGCCAGCAGTTACTCCACCGGGACCTTGGGGGCCAATCAGCCCCAGCATTTT. Encoded protein: CASSYSTGTLGANQPQHF. The genes are TRBV6-5 and TRBJ1-5, with D possibly matching TRBD1 (6 bases). The CDR3 totals 18 residues. Germline values: CDR1 MNHEY, CDR2 SVGAGI. V dropped 0 bases and J dropped 3 bases, with 18 bases sitting between them.

This rearrangement joins TRBV14 to TRBJ1-1; tentative D call: TRBD1 (6 bases). The CDR3 has 13 residues. V was shortened by 1 base and J by 8 bases, with 11 bases between the two germline ends. Per germline, CDR1 SGHDN and CDR2 FVKESK. CDR3: CASSQVGRGEAFF. CDR3 nucleotides: TGTGCCAGCAGCCAAGTTGGCAGGGGCGAAGCTTTCTTT.

CDR3: CASSLTVLAGDRTDTQYF. CDR3 bases: TGTGCCAGCAGCTTAACAGTACTAGCGGGGGACCGCACAGATACGCAGTATTTT. The chain couples TRBV7-3 to TRBJ2-3, with 11 positions matching TRBD2. V lost 0 bases to trimming and J lost 1 base; unmatched junction nucleotides: 6. The CDR3 length is 18 residues. Germline CDR1 reads SGHTA; CDR2 reads FQGTGA. The full variable domain, completed using reference TRBV7-3 and TRBJ2-3, is GAGVSQTPSNKVTEKGKYVELRCDPISGHTALYWYRQSLGQGPEFLIYFQGTGAADDSGLPNDRFFAVRPEGSVSTLKIQRTERGDSAVYLCASSLTVLAGDRTDTQYFGPGTRLTVL.

This clonotype was seen repeatedly, ten times or more. V usage is TRBV27 and J usage is TRBJ1-1, with D possibly TRBD1 on 6 matching bases. Germline V gene data show CDR1 as MNHEY and CDR2 as SMNVEV (reference sequence). V gave up 6 bases and J gave up 0 bases, with 11 bases separating them. The CDR3 has 14 residues. Here the CDR3 DNA reads TGTGCCAGCAGATCACAGGGAATGAACACTGAAGCTTTCTTT. Its translation is CASRSQGMNTEAFF.

This clonotype was seen a handful of times. The genes are TRBV7-8 and TRBJ2-7, with D perhaps TRBD1 (6 bases). V shed 3 bases and J shed 9 bases, with 15 bases lying between them. This CDR3 has 13 amino acids. Germline V gene sequence: CDR1 SGHVS, CDR2 FQNEAQ. The CDR3 sequence: CASSLKQGEGQYF. The CDR3 DNA is TGTGCCAGCAGCTTGAAACAGGGAGAGGGGCAGTACTTC.

V usage is TRBV6-2 or TRBV6-3 and J usage is TRBJ2-1, with 7 nucleotides matching TRBD1. Germline lookup yields CDR1 MNHEY and CDR2 SVGEGT. V shed 2 bases, J shed 0 bases, and the junction held 10 bases outside the gene matches. The CDR3 spans 18 residues. DNA for the CDR3: TGTGCCAGCAGTTACCGGGACAGAGATCCCTACTCCTACAATGAGCAGTTCTTC. Translation gives CASSYRDRDPYSYNEQFF.

This chain connects TRBV20-1 to TRBJ2-7; D remains unclear. V dropped 6 bases and J dropped 4 bases, with 7 bases sitting between them. From germline, CDR1 is DFQATT and CDR2 SNEGSKA (reference sequence). This CDR3 spans 10 amino acids. CDR3 region: CSAEEYEQYF. The DNA for the CDR3 is TGCAGTGCGGAAGAGTACGAGCAGTACTTC.

This clonotype was recorded a few times. At one end, the junction sequence differs from germline, possibly due to a read error. V usage is TRBV5-1 and J usage is TRBJ2-7, with 8 bases matching TRBD1. CDR1 SGHRS and CDR2 YFSETQ come from the germline V gene. The CDR3 length is 15 residues. The CDR3 region is CASSLGQGLSHEQYF. CDR3 nucleotides: TGCGCCAGCAGCTTGGGACAGGGGCTCTCCCACGAGCAGTACTTC. The full variable domain, with the rest looked up from reference TRBV5-1 and TRBJ2-7, is KAGVTQTPRYLIKTRGQQVTLSCSPISGHRSVSWYQQTPGQGLQFLFEYFSETQRNKGNFPGRFSGRQFSNSRSEMNVSTLELGDSALYLCASSLGQGLSHEQYFGPGTRLTVT.

V is TRBV20-1 and J is TRBJ1-1, with a weak D call TRBD1 (5 bases). CDR1 and CDR2 from the germline V gene are DFQATT and SNEGSKA (reference sequence). The ends were cut back, 0 bases at V and 5 bases at J, with 16 bases in the middle. The length of the CDR3 is 15 residues. DNA for the CDR3: TGCAGTGCTAGAGACGCCAGGGCTCCGATGACTGAAGCTTTCTTT. This codes for CSARDARAPMTEAFF.

The chain links TRBV27 to TRBJ2-3; TRBD2 matches at 10 bases. The CDR3 is made up of 15 amino acids. The junction had 6 bases not matched to a gene; V was cut back by 4 bases and J by 5 bases. CDR1 is MNHEY and CDR2 is SMNVEV in the germline V gene (reference sequence). This CDR3 reads CASSWSGGARDTQYF. DNA for the CDR3: TGTGCCAGCAGTTGGAGCGGGGGGGCCAGAGATACGCAGTATTTT.

Notes on this clonotype: The germline gene is not matched at one end of the junction; a read error may be the cause. The rearrangement links TRBV15 to TRBJ2-7; D is unclear. The CDR3 extends over 14 amino acids. CDR1 and CDR2 (germline): LNHNV, YYDKDF (reference sequence). The CDR3 region has the DNA TGTTCCACCAGCAGAGAGCTGAGCTCCTACGAGCAGTACTTC. Protein sequence: CSTSRELSSYEQYF.